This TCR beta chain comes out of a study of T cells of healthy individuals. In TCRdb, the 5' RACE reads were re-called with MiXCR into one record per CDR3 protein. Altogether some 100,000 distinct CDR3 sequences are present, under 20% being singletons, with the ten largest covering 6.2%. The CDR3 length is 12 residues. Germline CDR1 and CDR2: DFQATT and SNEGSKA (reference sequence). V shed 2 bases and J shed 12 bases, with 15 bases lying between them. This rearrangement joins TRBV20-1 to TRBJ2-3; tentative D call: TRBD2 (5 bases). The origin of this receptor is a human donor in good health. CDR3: CSARQKAAIQYF. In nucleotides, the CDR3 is TGCAGTGCTAGACAGAAAGCGGCGATTCAGTATTTT.